The TCR beta chain described here comes from a study of T cell changes during pregnancy in multiple sclerosis. Measured with immunoSEQ multiplex PCR; TCRdb has only the in-frame clones, and not every one. The data show 20,000 to 25,000 clones, roughly 92% seen once. In this sample, this clone turned up once. This CDR3 contains 11 residues. V lost 3 bases to trimming and J lost 2 bases, with 5 bases between them. The germline CDR1 and CDR2 sequences are DFQATT and SNEGSKA (reference sequence). The TCR sequence derives from a female donor in good health, enrolled as a control in a pregnancy study. This material consisted of CD4+ T cells from peripheral blood mononuclear cells, taken after pregnancy. The rearrangement joins TRBV20-1 to TRBJ2-7, with no clear D. CDR3 nucleotide sequence: TGCAGTGCTAGTTCTGCCTACGAGCAGTACTTC. It codes for CSASSAYEQYF.